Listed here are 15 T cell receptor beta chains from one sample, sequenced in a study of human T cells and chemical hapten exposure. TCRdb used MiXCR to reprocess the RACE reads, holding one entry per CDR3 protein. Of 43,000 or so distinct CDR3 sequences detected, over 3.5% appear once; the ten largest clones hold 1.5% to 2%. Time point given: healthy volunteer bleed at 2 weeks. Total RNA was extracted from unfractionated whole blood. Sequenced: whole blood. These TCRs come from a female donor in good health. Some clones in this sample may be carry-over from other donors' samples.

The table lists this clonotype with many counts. CDR3 protein: CASTPGGAGKHQPQHF. In DNA, the CDR3 is TGTGCCAGCACTCCGGGGGGGGCCGGGAAACATCAGCCCCAGCATTTT. This chain joins TRBV6-9 and TRBJ1-5, with D perhaps TRBD1 (6 bases). This CDR3 is built from 16 residues. CDR1 is MNHGY and CDR2 is SVAAGI in the germline V gene. V was trimmed by 7 bases and J by 5 bases, leaving 21 bases between them.

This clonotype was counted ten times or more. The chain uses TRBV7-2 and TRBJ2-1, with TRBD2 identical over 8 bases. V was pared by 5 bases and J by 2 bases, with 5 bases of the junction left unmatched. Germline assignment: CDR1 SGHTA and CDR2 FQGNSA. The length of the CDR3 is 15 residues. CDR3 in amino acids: CASSAQRGTYNEQFF. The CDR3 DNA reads TGTGCCAGCAGCGCCCAGCGGGGGACCTACAATGAGCAGTTCTTC.

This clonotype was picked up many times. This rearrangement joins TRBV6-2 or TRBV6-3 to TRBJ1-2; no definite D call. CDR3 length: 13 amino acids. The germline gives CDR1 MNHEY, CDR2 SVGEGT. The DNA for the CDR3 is TGTGCGGTACGAAGGGTACGGAACTATGGCTACACCTTC. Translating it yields CAVRRVRNYGYTF.

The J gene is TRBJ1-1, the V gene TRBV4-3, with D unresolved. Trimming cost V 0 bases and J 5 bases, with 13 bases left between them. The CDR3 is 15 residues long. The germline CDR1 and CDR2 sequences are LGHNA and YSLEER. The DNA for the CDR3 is TGCGCCAGCAGCCAAGAGTTTTCAGGAAAGACTGAAGCTTTCTTT. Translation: CASSQEFSGKTEAFF.

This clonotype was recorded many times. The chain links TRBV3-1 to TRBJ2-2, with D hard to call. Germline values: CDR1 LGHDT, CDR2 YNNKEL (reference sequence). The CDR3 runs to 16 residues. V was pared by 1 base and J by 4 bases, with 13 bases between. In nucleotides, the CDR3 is TGTGCCAGCAGCCAAGGCTTATATGCCGGCACCGGGGAGCTGTTTTTT. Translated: CASSQGLYAGTGELFF.

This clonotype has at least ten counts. The CDR3 nucleotides are TGTGCCAGCAGCGTAAAAGCGGGCGGCACAGATACGCAGTATTTT. Encoded protein: CASSVKAGGTDTQYF. This chain links TRBV9 with TRBJ2-3; D possibly corresponds to TRBD2 (6 bases). Germline V gene data show CDR1 as SGDLS and CDR2 as YYNGEE. With 1 base removed from V and 1 base from J, the gap between germline ends came to 10 bases. This CDR3 has 15 amino acids.

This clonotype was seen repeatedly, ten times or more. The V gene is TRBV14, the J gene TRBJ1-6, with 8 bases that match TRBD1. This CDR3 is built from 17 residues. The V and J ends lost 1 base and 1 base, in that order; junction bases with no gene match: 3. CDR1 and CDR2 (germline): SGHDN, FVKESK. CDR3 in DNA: TGTGCCAGCAGCCAAGCCCAGGGGGCGTCCTATAATTCACCCCTCCACTTT. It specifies CASSQAQGASYNSPLHF.

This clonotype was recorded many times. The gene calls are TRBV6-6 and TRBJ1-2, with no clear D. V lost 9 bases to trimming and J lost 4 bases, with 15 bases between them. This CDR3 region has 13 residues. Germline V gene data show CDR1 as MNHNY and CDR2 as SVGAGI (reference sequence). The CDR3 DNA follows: TGTGCCAGTAGACTAGAGGCTGTCTATGGCTACACCTTC. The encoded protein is CASRLEAVYGYTF.

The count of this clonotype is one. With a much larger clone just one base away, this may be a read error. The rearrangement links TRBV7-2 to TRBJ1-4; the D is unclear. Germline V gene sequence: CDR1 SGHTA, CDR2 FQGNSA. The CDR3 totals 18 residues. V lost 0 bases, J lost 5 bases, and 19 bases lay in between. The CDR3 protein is CASSLASDFHLINEKLFF. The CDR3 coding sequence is TGTGCCAGCAGCTTAGCTTCGGACTTTCACTTAATAAATGAAAAACTGTTTTTT.

Here the CDR3 DNA reads TGCGCCAGCAGCTTGAGCTGGACAGGGGACTATGGCTACACCTTC. Protein: CASSLSWTGDYGYTF. V is TRBV5-1 and J is TRBJ1-2; 9 positions match TRBD1. The J segment lost 3 bases and the V segment lost 1 base, leaving 4 bases of the junction unmatched. This CDR3 is 15 amino acids long. Germline CDR1 is SGHRS and CDR2 is YFSETQ.

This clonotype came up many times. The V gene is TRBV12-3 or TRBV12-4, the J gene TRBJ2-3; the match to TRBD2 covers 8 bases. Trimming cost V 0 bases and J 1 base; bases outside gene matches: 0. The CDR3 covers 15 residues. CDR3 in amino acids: CASSLAGLGTDTQYF. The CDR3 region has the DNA TGTGCCAGCAGTTTAGCGGGACTAGGCACAGATACGCAGTATTTT.

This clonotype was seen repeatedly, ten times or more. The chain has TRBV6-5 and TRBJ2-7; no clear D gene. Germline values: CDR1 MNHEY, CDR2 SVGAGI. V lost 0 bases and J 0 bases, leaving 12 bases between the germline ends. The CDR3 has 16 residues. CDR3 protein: CASSYSVPSSSYEQYF. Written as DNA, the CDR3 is TGTGCCAGCAGTTACTCTGTGCCTTCGAGCTCCTACGAGCAGTACTTC.

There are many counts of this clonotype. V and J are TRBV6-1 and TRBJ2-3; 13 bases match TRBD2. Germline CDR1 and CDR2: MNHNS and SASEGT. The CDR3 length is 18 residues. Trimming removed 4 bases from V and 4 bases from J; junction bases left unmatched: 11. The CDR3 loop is CASSGELQGLAGSDTQYF. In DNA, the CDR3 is TGTGCCAGCAGTGGCGAACTCCAGGGACTAGCGGGGTCAGATACGCAGTATTTT.

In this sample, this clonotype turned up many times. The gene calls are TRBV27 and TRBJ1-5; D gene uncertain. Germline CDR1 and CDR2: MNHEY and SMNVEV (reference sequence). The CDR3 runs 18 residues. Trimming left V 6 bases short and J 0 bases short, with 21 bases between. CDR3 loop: CASRPILGPGYSNQPQHF. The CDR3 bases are TGTGCCAGCAGGCCGATACTCGGGCCGGGGTATAGCAATCAGCCCCAGCATTTT.

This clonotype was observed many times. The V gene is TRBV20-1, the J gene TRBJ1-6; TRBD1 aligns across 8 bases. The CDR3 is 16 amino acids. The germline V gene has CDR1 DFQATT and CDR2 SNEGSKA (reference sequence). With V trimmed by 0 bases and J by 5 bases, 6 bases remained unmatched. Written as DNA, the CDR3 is TGCAGTGCTAGAGATGGGACAGGCTGGGATAATTCACCCCTCCACTTT. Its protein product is CSARDGTGWDNSPLHF.